The clone carrying this TCR beta chain is a singleton in its sample. The entry originates in a study of blood T cell repertoires in COVID-19. Study-wide context: The origin of the acute and convalescent COVID-19 samples was the United States, Italy and Spain. In each case, the material was cDNA or gDNA derived from T cells, B-cell-depleted T cells, or PBMCs.

The germline CDR1 and CDR2 sequences are WSHSY and SAAADI. CDR3 length: 14 amino acids. Trimming left V 1 base short and J 8 bases short, with 14 bases between. In the authors' workflow: Amplifying reference gene primers gave estimates of nucleated cell counts. Repertoires were generated with immunoSEQ multiplex PCR, while TCRdb's copy carries only in-frame clones and drops some. Clone size and the V and J calls come from that table; the DNA yielded D and trimming. The table shows about 89,000 clones, with 78% occurring only once. Recruited during active infection, patients (from Seattle) were subsequently followed longitudinally.

Sequenced input: peripheral blood. The receptor's source is a man between 65 and 79 years old with COVID-19, enrolled during active disease. The chain links TRBV10-2 to TRBJ1-1, with a weak D call TRBD1 (5 bases). CDR3 region: CASSEFGTGGEAFF. CDR3 bases: TGCGCCAGCAGTGAGTTCGGGACCGGGGGGGAAGCTTTCTTT.